The next 25 T cell receptor beta chains were all read from a single sample in a study of blood T cell repertoires in COVID-19. Libraries were prepared by immunoSEQ multiplex PCR; TCRdb keeps only in-frame clonotypes and omits some of them. The sample contains fewer than 250,000 clones, around 82% of which appear only once. Sample: PBMCs or T cells enriched from blood (not recorded which). Every receptor here comes from a woman aged 35 to 49 who had been exposed to COVID-19.

This rearrangement joins TRBV9 to TRBJ1-5, with D unresolved. Germline-derived CDR1 and CDR2 are SGDLS and YYNGEE. The CDR3 runs to 15 residues. V lost 4 bases and J lost 0, with 11 bases in between. CDR3 in amino acids: CASSPPLCSNQPQHF. DNA of the CDR3: TGTGCCAGCAGCCCCCCCCTGTGTAGCAATCAGCCCCAGCATTTT.

Notes on this clone: A much larger clone differs by one base, so this may be a read error. The chain carries TRBV9 and TRBJ1-1; no definite D call. This CDR3 has 12 residues. Trimming removed 4 bases at V and 6 bases at J, with 10 bases between. Germline CDR1 SGDLS, CDR2 YYNGEE. The CDR3, as DNA: TGTGCCAGCAGCCCTCTCTCCCCTGAAGCTTTCTTT. It codes for CASSPLSPEAFF.

The genes are TRBV6-6 and TRBJ1-3; 7 positions match TRBD1. CDR1 is MNHNY and CDR2 is SVGAGI in the germline V gene (reference sequence). CDR3 length: 17 residues. Unmatched junction bases numbered 10, after V lost 5 bases and J lost 0 bases. As DNA, the CDR3 is TGTGCCAGCAGTCCCGGGACAGATGCCCTCTCTGGAAACACCATATATTTT. Amino acid sequence: CASSPGTDALSGNTIYF.

As DNA, the CDR3 is TGTGCCAGCAGTTACGTACAGGGGGCTTCAGAAAAACTGTTTTTT. As protein: CASSYVQGASEKLFF. This chain connects TRBV6-5 to TRBJ1-4; 9 nucleotides agree with TRBD1. The length of the CDR3 is 15 residues. Germline V lookup: CDR1 MNHEY, CDR2 SVGAGI. J was trimmed by 8 bases and V by 2 bases; bases with no gene match: 6.

In its sample, this clone was seen once. V usage is TRBV2 and J usage is TRBJ1-1; TRBD1 matches at 8 bases. Trimming took 6 bases from V and 6 from J; bases not matched to a gene: 12. Germline V lookup: CDR1 SNHLY, CDR2 FYNNEI. CDR3 length: 15 amino acids. The CDR3 nucleotides are TGTGCCAGCAGGCTCGGGACAGGCGGCTGGGCTGAAGCTTTCTTT. Its translation is CASRLGTGGWAEAFF.

This chain uses TRBV4-3 with TRBJ1-2, with TRBD1 identical over 7 bases. The V and J ends lost 4 bases and 0 bases, in that order; junction bases with no gene match: 5. CDR1 and CDR2 (germline): LGHNA, YSLEER. The CDR3 spans 15 residues. This CDR3 reads CASSRNRGANYGYTF. CDR3 nucleotides: TGCGCCAGCAGCCGGAACAGGGGTGCTAACTATGGCTACACCTTC.

The rearrangement joins TRBV4-1 to TRBJ2-1, with 10 positions matching TRBD2. CDR1 and CDR2 from the germline V gene are MGHRA and YSYEKL. CDR3 length equals 16 residues. The V segment lost 0 bases and the J segment 4 bases; nucleotides outside the gene matches: 3. This CDR3 is CASSQESGGGYNEQFF. The CDR3 DNA follows: TGCGCCAGCAGCCAAGAAAGCGGGGGGGGTTACAATGAGCAGTTCTTC.

The chain uses TRBV7-9 and TRBJ1-2; D remains unclear. The CDR3 has 16 residues. CDR1 is SEHNR, CDR2 FQNEAQ, per germline (reference sequence). Trimming left V 0 bases short and J 2 bases short, with 13 bases between. The CDR3 coding sequence is TGTGCCAGCAGCTTAGCGCTTCAGGTTTTGAACTATGGCTACACCTTC. Protein product: CASSLALQVLNYGYTF.

V and J are TRBV9 and TRBJ2-5; TRBD1 is a possible D gene (5 bases). V was pared by 2 bases and J by 3 bases, with 11 bases between. This CDR3 comprises 14 residues. The germline V gene encodes CDR1 SGDLS and CDR2 YYNGEE. For the CDR3, the DNA is TGTGCCAGCAGCGTTGGGCAGGGAAAAGAGACCCAGTACTTC. Amino acids: CASSVGQGKETQYF.

This sequence joins TRBV7-9 and TRBJ1-2; D may be TRBD1 (5 bases). The germline V gene has CDR1 SEHNR and CDR2 FQNEAQ (reference sequence). Trimming removed 1 base at V and 5 bases at J, with 8 bases between. The CDR3 covers 13 residues. The CDR3 loop reads CASSLGGLYGYTF. CDR3 nucleotide sequence: TGTGCCAGCAGCTTAGGGGGACTGTATGGCTACACCTTC. The full variable domain, in which reference TRBV7-9 and TRBJ1-2 provide the parts outside the CDR3, is DTGVSQNPRHKITKRGQNVTFRCDPISEHNRLYWYRQTLGQGPEFLTYFQNEAQLEKSRLLSDRFSAERPKGSFSTLEIQRTEQGDSAMYLCASSLGGLYGYTFGSGTRLTVV.

The V gene is TRBV7-2, the J gene TRBJ1-3; unclear D gene. Trimming pared 2 bases from V and 4 bases from J, leaving 3 bases between. Per the germline V gene, CDR1 is SGHTA and CDR2 is FQGNSA. The CDR3 loop spans 12 amino acids. Here the CDR3 reads CASSLSGNTIYF. CDR3 nucleotide sequence: TGTGCCAGCAGCTTATCAGGAAACACCATATATTTT.

The chain recombines TRBV3-1 (or the pseudogene TRBV3-2) with TRBJ1-6; D gene ambiguous. Looked up from germline, CDR1 is LGHDT and CDR2 is YNNKEL (reference sequence). CDR3 length: 14 amino acids. The V gene lost 3 bases and the J gene lost 15 bases, with 18 bases spanning the gap. CDR3 bases: TGTGCCAGCAGCCATTGGTCAATAGAGGGAGTCCTCCACTTT. Translating it yields CASSHWSIEGVLHF.

The chain is built from TRBV6-6 and TRBJ1-6; D unclear. The germline V gene encodes CDR1 MNHNY and CDR2 SVGAGI (reference sequence). CDR3 length: 15 residues. Trimming left V 0 bases short and J 10 bases short, with 13 bases between. CDR3 in amino acids: CASSYSGRSDSPLHF. CDR3 coding DNA: TGTGCCAGCAGTTACTCGGGCAGGTCTGACTCACCCCTCCACTTT.

The chain recombines TRBV5-4 with TRBJ2-2; 10 bases agree with TRBD2. CDR3 length: 17 residues. J lost 3 bases, V lost 4 bases, and 9 bases had no gene match. CDR1 SGHNT and CDR2 YYREEE come from the germline V gene (reference sequence). The CDR3 coding sequence is TGTGCCAGCAGCGGAGACCCTAGCGGGGGATACACCGGGGAGCTGTTTTTT. It encodes CASSGDPSGGYTGELFF.

The V call is TRBV29-1, the J call TRBJ2-3; 8 bases are a match to TRBD1. Germline loops: CDR1 SQVTM, CDR2 ANQGSEA. This CDR3 comprises 13 residues. V shed 4 bases, J shed 4 bases, and the junction held 4 bases outside the gene matches. CDR3 in DNA: TGCAGCGTTGGGACAGGGCTGGCAGATACGCAGTATTTT. This codes for CSVGTGLADTQYF.

CDR3 nucleotide sequence: TGTGCCAGTAGTGCATACAGCACAGCTCTTGCAACTAATGAAAAACTGTTTTTT. Translation gives CASSAYSTALATNEKLFF. The chain carries TRBV19 and TRBJ1-4; unclear D gene. The V and J ends lost 5 bases and 0 bases respectively, with 19 bases between them. Germline lookup yields CDR1 LNHDA and CDR2 SQIVND (reference sequence). The CDR3 totals 18 residues. Full variable domain (remainder filled in from reference TRBV19 and TRBJ1-4): DGGITQSPKYLFRKEGQNVTLSCEQNLNHDAMYWYRQDPGQGLRLIYYSQIVNDFQKGDIAEGYSVSREKKESFPLTVTSAQKNPTAFYLCASSAYSTALATNEKLFFGSGTQLSVL.

V gene TRBV3-1 (or the pseudogene TRBV3-2) combines with J gene TRBJ1-6; 8 nucleotides line up with TRBD1. The CDR3 covers 19 residues. Germline CDR1 LGHDT, CDR2 YNNKEL (reference sequence). J was trimmed by 0 bases and V by 6 bases; bases with no gene match: 13. The CDR3 here is CASRSSAGGLSSYNSPLHF. CDR3 DNA: TGTGCCAGCAGGTCCTCGGCAGGGGGCCTTAGCTCCTATAATTCACCCCTCCACTTT.

The chain is built from TRBV10-3 and TRBJ1-1; D gene uncertain. In germline, CDR1 is ENHRY, CDR2 SYGVKD. The V end was cut by 10 bases, the J end by 5 bases, with 14 bases between. CDR3 length equals 12 residues. The CDR3 is CATSFERTEAFF. As DNA, the CDR3 is TGTGCCACCTCGTTTGAGAGGACTGAAGCTTTCTTT.

The CDR3 reads CASSQGFTEAFF. CDR3 nucleotides: TGTGCCAGTAGTCAGGGTTTCACTGAAGCTTTCTTT. This sequence joins TRBV19 and TRBJ1-1; D perhaps matches TRBD1 (5 bases). Trimming left V 5 bases short and J 4 bases short, with 8 bases between. Germline-derived CDR1 and CDR2 are LNHDA and SQIVND (reference sequence). The CDR3 is made up of 12 amino acids.

The gene calls are TRBV18 and TRBJ1-2; possibly TRBD1 for D (6 bases). Germline V CDR1 and CDR2: KGHSH, LQKENI. CDR3 size: 14 residues. V lost 2 bases and J lost 5, with 12 bases in between. The CDR3 region has the DNA TGTGCCAGCTCACCAAACAGGGAAAGTTATGGCTACACCTTC. Its translation is CASSPNRESYGYTF.

This sequence joins TRBV7-2 and TRBJ1-1; D gene ambiguous. Germline lookup yields CDR1 SGHTA and CDR2 FQGNSA. The CDR3 totals 15 residues. Trimming shortened V by 3 bases and J by 4 bases, and 15 bases separated the two germline ends. The CDR3 protein is CASSFRGGSGTEAFF. The DNA for the CDR3 is TGTGCCAGCAGCTTTCGGGGAGGGAGTGGCACTGAAGCTTTCTTT.

V gene TRBV5-1 combines with J gene TRBJ1-1; no clear D. Trimming removed 0 bases from V and 6 bases from J, with 15 bases in between. The CDR3 has 15 amino acids. The V gene's germline CDR1 is SGHRS and CDR2 YFSETQ. Written as DNA, the CDR3 is TGCGCCAGCAGCTTGGCCCGGGGTGGGCCCCCTGAAGCTTTCTTT. This encodes CASSLARGGPPEAFF.

V and J are TRBV29-1 and TRBJ1-2; 8 positions agree with TRBD1. Germline V gene data show CDR1 as SQVTM and CDR2 as ANQGSEA. Germline trimming cut 0 bases from V and 8 bases from J; bases unmatched to any gene: 2. CDR3 length: 12 amino acids. The CDR3 coding sequence is TGCAGCGTTGAAGATGGGACAGGCGGCTACACCTTC. Residues: CSVEDGTGGYTF.

Many counts were recorded for this clone. V is TRBV7-9 and J is TRBJ2-3; a weak D match, TRBD1 (6 bases). The germline V and J ends were trimmed by 3 bases and 1 base, with 8 bases remaining between them. CDR1 is SEHNR and CDR2 is FQNEAQ in the germline V gene (reference sequence). The CDR3 has 14 residues. The chain's CDR3 is CASSFRGGTDTQYF. The CDR3 region has the DNA TGTGCCAGCAGCTTCAGGGGAGGCACAGATACGCAGTATTTT.

The chain links TRBV9 to TRBJ2-5, with TRBD2 matching 15 bases. Germline V CDR1 and CDR2: SGDLS, YYNGEE. CDR3 length equals 16 residues. The trim removed 6 bases at V and 5 bases at J, leaving 8 bases unmatched. The CDR3 loop reads CASNPGLAGGFETQYF. The DNA of the CDR3 is TGTGCCAGCAACCCGGGACTAGCGGGGGGTTTCGAGACCCAGTACTTC.